These 8 T cell receptor beta chains share one sample of origin, sequenced in a study of blood T cell repertoires in COVID-19. Method: immunoSEQ multiplex PCR; TCRdb's copy keeps in-frame clones and lacks some. The repertoire holds 100,000 or so clones, with over 75% as singletons. The sample taken for sequencing was peripheral blood. Source of these receptors: a man aged 50-59 years with acute or convalescent COVID-19.

V usage is TRBV4-1 and J usage is TRBJ2-3, with 12 positions matching TRBD2. This CDR3 is 18 amino acids long. In germline, CDR1 is MGHRA, CDR2 YSYEKL. V trimming: 2 bases; J trimming: 2 bases; junction bases outside the gene matches: 8. The CDR3 DNA reads TGCGCCAGCAGCCAACTAGCGGGAGGGTCCCCCAACACAGATACGCAGTATTTT. It is translated as CASSQLAGGSPNTDTQYF.

The chain links TRBV18 to TRBJ1-5; perhaps TRBD1 as D (6 bases). The length of the CDR3 is 14 residues. The germline V gene encodes CDR1 KGHSH and CDR2 LQKENI. Trimming cost V 3 bases and J 4 bases, with 10 bases left between them. The CDR3 coding sequence is TGTGCCAGCTCACCTGGACAGCTAAATCAGCCCCAGCATTTT. This encodes CASSPGQLNQPQHF.

The V gene is TRBV9, the J gene TRBJ2-7; tentatively, D is TRBD2 (5 bases). There are 15 residues in the CDR3. With 0 bases removed from V and 0 bases from J, the gap between germline ends came to 10 bases. Germline V CDR1 and CDR2: SGDLS, YYNGEE. The DNA for the CDR3 is TGTGCCAGCAGCGTAGGTTTGGGGAGCTCCTACGAGCAGTACTTC. This sequence encodes CASSVGLGSSYEQYF. Full variable domain (rest looked up from reference TRBV9 and TRBJ2-7): DSGVTQTPKHLITATGQRVTLRCSPRSGDLSVYWYQQSLDQGLQFLIQYYNGEERAKGNILERFSAQQFPDLHSELNLSSLELGDSALYFCASSVGLGSSYEQYFGPGTRLTVT.

V is TRBV28 and J is TRBJ1-4; tentatively, D is TRBD1 (5 bases). Trimming removed 6 bases at V and 0 bases at J, with 8 bases between. CDR3 length: 14 amino acids. Germline assignment: CDR1 MDHEN and CDR2 SYDVKM. The CDR3 sequence: CASSDSATNEKLFF. The CDR3 bases are TGTGCCAGCAGCGACAGTGCAACTAATGAAAAACTGTTTTTT. Looking up the rest from reference TRBV28 and TRBJ1-4 gives the full variable domain: DVKVTQSSRYLVKRTGEKVFLECVQDMDHENMFWYRQDPGLGLRLIYFSYDVKMKEKGDIPEGYSVSREKKERFSLILESASTNQTSMYLCASSDSATNEKLFFGSGTQLSVL.

This chain links TRBV30 with TRBJ2-7; no clear D. Germline CDR1 is GTSNPN and CDR2 is SVGIG (reference sequence). CDR3 length equals 12 residues. With 2 bases removed from V and 0 bases from J, the gap between germline ends came to 5 bases. CDR3: CAWSTNSYEQYF. In DNA form, the CDR3 reads TGTGCCTGGAGTACAAACTCCTACGAGCAGTACTTC. Full variable domain (remainder filled in from reference TRBV30 and TRBJ2-7): SQTIHQWPATLVQPVGSPLSLECTVEGTSNPNLYWYRQAAGRGLQLLFYSVGIGQISSEVPQNLSASRPQDRQFILSSKKLLLSDSGFYLCAWSTNSYEQYFGPGTRLTVT.

The chain uses TRBV11-2 and TRBJ2-3; 12 positions match TRBD1. This CDR3 region has 17 residues. Germline values: CDR1 SGHAT, CDR2 FQNNGV. With V trimmed by 2 bases and J by 5 bases, 8 bases remained unmatched. The CDR3 protein is CASSLWGRDRGQDTQYF. In nucleotides, the CDR3 is TGTGCCAGCAGCTTATGGGGCCGGGACAGGGGGCAAGATACGCAGTATTTT.

This rearrangement joins TRBV7-2 to TRBJ2-7; possibly TRBD1 for D (5 bases). Trimming pared 1 base from V and 13 bases from J, leaving 11 bases between. Per the germline V gene, CDR1 is SGHTA and CDR2 is FQGNSA. This CDR3 contains 11 residues. The CDR3 coding sequence is TGTGCCAGCAGCTTAGGCGCAGGGTCATACTTC. It specifies CASSLGAGSYF.

The chain has TRBV4-2 and TRBJ2-7, with 8 bases that match TRBD2. With V trimmed by 2 bases and J by 2 bases, 5 bases remained unmatched. The CDR3 covers 15 residues. CDR1 LGHNA and CDR2 YNFKEQ come from the germline V gene. CDR3 coding DNA: TGTGCCAGCAGCCAACTACTAGCGGCCCCCTACGAGCAGTACTTC. Translating gives CASSQLLAAPYEQYF.